This T cell receptor beta chain was identified during a study of CD8+CD57+ T cells in acquired aplastic anemia. Study information: 3.2 ug was the average amount of DNA from sorted CD4+ and CD8+ cells. An average of about 9.8 million reads for CD4+ cells was obtained from healthy donors.

The template used for profiling TCR beta VDJ and CDR3 was genomic DNA. TCRdb independently ran MiXCR on the reads; one entry per CDR3 protein. Of about 400,000 distinct CDR3 sequences in the sample, around 72% are singletons; the top ten hold approximately 4%. At least ten counts were recorded for this clonotype. V was pared by 0 bases and J by 8 bases, with 18 bases between. This CDR3 has 15 amino acids. CDR1 and CDR2 from the germline V gene are SGHNT and YYREEE (reference sequence). Specimen: sorted CD4+, CD8+, or CD8+CD57+ T cells (not recorded which) from PBMCs. The chain couples TRBV5-4 to TRBJ2-7, with no clear D. The clonotype comes from a human donor in good health, serving as a control. In DNA, the CDR3 is TGTGCCAGCAGCTTGGACAGAGTGGAATTTTCCCAGCAGTACTTC. It is translated as CASSLDRVEFSQQYF.